Below, 20 T cell receptor beta chains from the same sample are listed, as sequenced in a study of T cell responses to AZD1222 COVID-19 vaccine. Clones were read by immunoSEQ multiplex PCR, and TCRdb kept only the in-frame ones, dropping some. Of roughly 81,000 clones in the sample, approximately 88% were seen once. The source material was peripheral blood, sampled on day 0 of AZD1222 vaccination. Receptor source: an adult in good health.

This clone was detected only once. The rearrangement uses TRBV3-1 (or the pseudogene TRBV3-2) and TRBJ2-7, with D possibly being TRBD1 or TRBD2 (6 bases each). Trimming shortened V by 0 bases and J by 4 bases, and 19 bases separated the two germline ends. Looked up from germline, CDR1 is LGHDT and CDR2 is YNNKEL (reference sequence). The length of the CDR3 is 17 residues. The DNA of the CDR3 is TGTGCCAGCAGCCAAGATCTAGGATCCGGGGGCCGGTACGAGCAGTACTTC. Its translation is CASSQDLGSGGRYEQYF.

V and J are TRBV7-9 and TRBJ2-7; D call uncertain. There are 11 residues in the CDR3. Between the trimmed V and J ends, which lost 6 bases and 7 bases, there was a span of 10 bases. Germline lookup yields CDR1 SEHNR and CDR2 FQNEAQ (reference sequence). This CDR3 is CASSYEEEQYF. For the CDR3, the DNA is TGTGCCAGCAGTTATGAAGAGGAGCAGTACTTC.

This rearrangement joins TRBV13 to TRBJ1-1, with TRBD1 matching 9 bases. The CDR3 extends over 14 amino acids. Germline lookup yields CDR1 PRHDT and CDR2 FYEKMQ (reference sequence). V was pared by 4 bases and J by 5 bases, with 5 bases of the junction left unmatched. The CDR3 spells CASSSRDRVTEAFF. For the CDR3, the DNA is TGTGCCAGCAGCTCCCGGGACAGGGTGACTGAAGCTTTCTTT.

This sequence joins TRBV2 and TRBJ1-6, with TRBD1 identical over 8 bases. The length of the CDR3 is 13 residues. Germline CDR1 is SNHLY and CDR2 is FYNNEI. V shed 6 bases and J 9 bases; nucleotides not matched to a gene: 4. CDR3 sequence (DNA): TGTGCCAGCAGAGGACAGGGTGGTTCACCCCTCCACTTT. Translating it yields CASRGQGGSPLHF. The entire variable domain, with the rest obtained from reference TRBV2 and TRBJ1-6, is as follows: EPEVTQTPSHQVTQMGQEVILRCVPISNHLYFYWYRQILGQKVEFLVSFYNNEISEKSEIFDDQFSVERPDGSNFTLKIRSTKLEDSAMYFCASRGQGGSPLHFGNGTRLTVT.

Remarks on this clone: A junction end diverges from the germline sequence, so it may reflect a read error. The chain is built from TRBV3-1 (or the pseudogene TRBV3-2) and TRBJ2-7; D not certain. Germline CDR1 is LGHDT and CDR2 is YNNKEL (reference sequence). The length of the CDR3 is 12 residues. As DNA, the CDR3 is TGTGCCAGCAGCCATGCCCTTGAATCCGTAGAGTTC. It codes for CASSHALESVEF.

V gene TRBV2 combines with J gene TRBJ2-7, with D possibly matching TRBD2 (5 bases). Germline-derived CDR1 and CDR2 are SNHLY and FYNNEI. V was pared by 1 base and J by 0 bases, with 7 bases between. CDR3 size: 14 residues. The CDR3 coding sequence is TGTGCCAGCAGTGAAGTCGGGGTCTCCTACGAGCAGTACTTC. Translated, it gives CASSEVGVSYEQYF.

The chain joins TRBV5-8 to TRBJ1-5; no definite D call. There are 14 residues in the CDR3. V shed 2 bases and J shed 5 bases, with 11 bases lying between them. CDR1 and CDR2 (germline): SGHTS, YDEGEE. The CDR3 sequence is CASSFSTSHQPQHF. The CDR3 DNA is TGTGCCAGCAGCTTCTCGACATCGCATCAGCCCCAGCATTTT. Using reference TRBV5-8 and TRBJ1-5 for the parts outside the CDR3, the full variable domain is EAGVTQSPTHLIKTRGQQATLRCSPISGHTSVYWYQQALGLGLQFLLWYDEGEERNRGNFPPRFSGRQFPNYSSELNVNALELEDSALYLCASSFSTSHQPQHFGDGTRLSIL.

The chain links TRBV7-9 to TRBJ1-5, with a tentative D call TRBD1 (5 bases). Germline-derived CDR1 and CDR2 are SEHNR and FQNEAQ (reference sequence). There are 15 residues in the CDR3. V was clipped by 5 bases and J by 5 bases, with 16 bases between them. The DNA of the CDR3 is TGTGCCAGCAGCCAGACCGGGCAGGGCTATCAGCCCCAGCATTTT. Protein product: CASSQTGQGYQPQHF.

The chain recombines TRBV5-1 with TRBJ2-3; D is possibly TRBD1 or TRBD2 (6 bases each). Germline assignment: CDR1 SGHRS and CDR2 YFSETQ. The CDR3 spans 15 residues. V shed 4 bases and J shed 1 base, with 13 bases lying between them. CDR3 nucleotides: TGCGCCAGCAGCCTGGAGGGGGTACGCACAGATACGCAGTATTTT. Translating it yields CASSLEGVRTDTQYF.

V is TRBV9 and J is TRBJ2-2, with 7 bases that match TRBD1. CDR1 and CDR2 from the germline V gene are SGDLS and YYNGEE. This CDR3 comprises 14 residues. V was clipped by 3 bases and J by 4 bases; unmatched bases: 3. The CDR3 nucleotides read TGTGCCAGCAGCGACAGGGGAACCACCGGGGAGCTGTTTTTT. Amino acid sequence: CASSDRGTTGELFF. Looking up the rest from reference TRBV9 and TRBJ2-2 gives the full variable domain: DSGVTQTPKHLITATGQRVTLRCSPRSGDLSVYWYQQSLDQGLQFLIQYYNGEERAKGNILERFSAQQFPDLHSELNLSSLELGDSALYFCASSDRGTTGELFFGEGSRLTVL.

This clone showed up just a few times. The chain employs TRBV6-5 and TRBJ1-5; maybe TRBD1 (5 bases). Trimming removed 8 bases at V and 1 base at J, with 15 bases between. This CDR3 region has 15 residues. Germline CDR1 reads MNHEY; CDR2 reads SVGAGI. CDR3 DNA: TGTGCCAGCCTATACCACGGGGGAAGCAATCAGCCCCAGCATTTT. The encoded protein is CASLYHGGSNQPQHF.

The chain has TRBV14 and TRBJ2-7, with unresolved D. Trimming took off 1 base at V and 3 bases at J, with 10 bases between the two ends. The V gene's germline CDR1 is SGHDN and CDR2 FVKESK. The length of the CDR3 is 14 residues. CDR3 region: CASSQGLGNYEQYF. CDR3 in DNA: TGTGCCAGCAGCCAAGGGCTGGGTAACTACGAGCAGTACTTC.

This chain joins TRBV10-3 and TRBJ2-7; the D is unclear. With 3 bases removed from V and 2 bases from J, the gap between germline ends came to 8 bases. The CDR3 is 13 amino acids. The germline gives CDR1 ENHRY, CDR2 SYGVKD. CDR3 residues: CAISDTEAYEQYF. DNA for the CDR3: TGTGCCATCAGTGATACTGAGGCCTACGAGCAGTACTTC.

This clone was observed once. The chain uses TRBV18 and TRBJ2-2, with D possibly TRBD2 on 5 matching bases. This CDR3 contains 14 residues. Germline CDR1 reads KGHSH; CDR2 reads LQKENI. Trimming shortened V by 3 bases and J by 0 bases, and 5 bases separated the two germline ends. CDR3 sequence reads: CASSPGANTGELFF. Written as DNA, the CDR3 is TGTGCCAGCTCACCCGGGGCGAACACCGGGGAGCTGTTTTTT.

CDR3: CASSLIRETDTQYF. CDR3 nucleotide sequence: TGTGCCAGCAGCTTAATTCGGGAAACAGATACGCAGTATTTT. The chain couples TRBV7-9 to TRBJ2-3, with D possibly matching TRBD2 (5 bases). The CDR3 sequence is 14 residues long. Germline V lookup: CDR1 SEHNR, CDR2 FQNEAQ (reference sequence). V was clipped by 2 bases and J by 3 bases, with 9 bases between them.

CDR3 DNA: TGTGCCAGCAGCTTAGAGCCCGTTGCGCAGGCGAACACTGAAGCTTTCTTT. It translates to CASSLEPVAQANTEAFF. The chain couples TRBV7-3 to TRBJ1-1; the D is unclear. CDR1 and CDR2 (germline): SGHTA, FQGTGA. V lost 2 bases to trimming and J lost 1 base, with 17 bases between them. There are 17 residues in the CDR3.

This chain uses TRBV28 with TRBJ1-2, with 7 bases identical to TRBD1. The germline gives CDR1 MDHEN, CDR2 SYDVKM. This CDR3 is 15 amino acids long. V was pared by 5 bases and J by 6 bases, with 12 bases of the junction left unmatched. The CDR3 DNA reads TGTGCCAGCAGTCACCGGGGGACAGCGCGTAATGGCTACACCTTC. Translated: CASSHRGTARNGYTF.

This chain connects TRBV2 to TRBJ2-7; D not certain. Germline CDR1 reads SNHLY; CDR2 reads FYNNEI. This CDR3 has 13 amino acids. Deletions cut 3 bases from V and 0 bases from J, with 6 bases between. CDR3 bases: TGTGCCAGCAGTGACCCCCTCTCCTACGAGCAGTACTTC. Translated, it gives CASSDPLSYEQYF.

The rearrangement links TRBV12-3 or TRBV12-4 to TRBJ2-1; TRBD2 might be the D (6 bases). The CDR3 runs 11 residues. Trimming took 4 bases from V and 8 from J, leaving 6 bases between them. This CDR3 reads CASSSGDEQFF. CDR3 nucleotide sequence: TGTGCCAGCAGTTCGGGGGATGAGCAGTTCTTC.

Points on this clone: The junction shows a germline mismatch at one end, possibly a read error. This chain links TRBV3-1 (or the pseudogene TRBV3-2) with TRBJ2-7; 7 nucleotides match TRBD1. The CDR3 sequence is 11 residues long. Germline CDR1 and CDR2: LGHDT and YNNKEL (reference sequence). CDR3 nucleotides: TGTGCCAGCAGCCAAGGACAGGGAAAGAACTTC. Its protein is CASSQGQGKNF.